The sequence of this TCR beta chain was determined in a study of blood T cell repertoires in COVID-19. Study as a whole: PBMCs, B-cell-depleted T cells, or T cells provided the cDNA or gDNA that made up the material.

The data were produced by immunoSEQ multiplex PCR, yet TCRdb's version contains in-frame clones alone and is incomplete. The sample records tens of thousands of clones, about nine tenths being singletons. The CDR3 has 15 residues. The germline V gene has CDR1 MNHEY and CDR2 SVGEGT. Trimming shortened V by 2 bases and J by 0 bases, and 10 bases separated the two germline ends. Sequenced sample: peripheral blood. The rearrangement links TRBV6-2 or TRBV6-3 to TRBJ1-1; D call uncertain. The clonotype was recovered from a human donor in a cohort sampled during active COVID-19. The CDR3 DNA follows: TGTGCCAGCAGTTACCTCCAACACGTGAACACTGAAGCTTTCTTT. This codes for CASSYLQHVNTEAFF.